The 26 T cell receptor beta chains in this list originate from one sample, sequenced in a study of blood T cell repertoires in COVID-19. Profiling relied on immunoSEQ multiplex PCR, and the TCRdb table lists in-frame clones only, not all of them. This repertoire shows hundreds of thousands of clones, over 75% found once; its top ten account for roughly a tenth. The sample was PBMCs or T cells enriched from blood (not recorded which). These receptors were taken from a woman between 40 and 55 years old who had recovered from COVID-19.

V gene TRBV7-8 combines with J gene TRBJ2-7; TRBD2 aligns across 7 bases. CDR3 length equals 14 residues. V shed 2 bases and J 3 bases; nucleotides not matched to a gene: 4. Germline CDR1 reads SGHVS; CDR2 reads FQNEAQ. CDR3 sequence: CASSLSLAVYEQYF. CDR3 nucleotides: TGTGCCAGCAGCTTAAGCCTAGCGGTCTACGAGCAGTACTTC.

CDR3 coding DNA: TGTGCCAGCAGAGGGGGACAGGGGGCGGGTGAGCAGTTCTTC. Amino acid sequence: CASRGGQGAGEQFF. The rearrangement links TRBV27 to TRBJ2-1; 12 positions match TRBD1. The CDR3 spans 14 residues. The V segment lost 6 bases and the J segment 9 bases; nucleotides outside the gene matches: 6. The germline gives CDR1 MNHEY, CDR2 SMNVEV (reference sequence).

This sequence joins TRBV6-1 and TRBJ2-7, with D possibly TRBD2 on 6 matching bases. The CDR3 totals 13 residues. Per germline, CDR1 MNHNS and CDR2 SASEGT. With 9 bases removed from V and 3 bases from J, the gap between germline ends came to 15 bases. CDR3 coding DNA: TGTGCCAGTAATGAGGGAGGCGACTACGAGCAGTACTTC. Protein sequence: CASNEGGDYEQYF.

CDR3 DNA sequence: TGTGCCACCAGCAGAGATCGGGAGGGAGGCAATGAGCAGTTCTTC. As protein: CATSRDREGGNEQFF. V is TRBV15 and J is TRBJ2-1; 8 bases map to TRBD2. CDR1 and CDR2 (germline): LNHNV, YYDKDF (reference sequence). V trimming: 0 bases; J trimming: 6 bases; junction bases outside the gene matches: 4. The CDR3 totals 15 residues.

This chain uses TRBV5-1 with TRBJ2-7, with 11 bases lining up with TRBD1. Trimming removed 5 bases from V and 3 bases from J; junction bases left unmatched: 4. The CDR3 extends over 14 amino acids. Germline CDR1 reads SGHRS; CDR2 reads YFSETQ. The CDR3 nucleotides read TGCGCCAGCAGGCCCGGGACAGGGGGCTACGAGCAGTACTTC. It codes for CASRPGTGGYEQYF.

The chain carries TRBV30 and TRBJ1-3; 8 bases map to TRBD1. Germline V gene sequence: CDR1 GTSNPN, CDR2 SVGIG (reference sequence). The V and J ends lost 0 bases and 7 bases, in that order; junction bases with no gene match: 11. The CDR3 runs 16 residues. CDR3 sequence (DNA): TGTGCCTGGAGTGTATTCCGGGACAGGTCGATCAACACCATATATTTT. It translates to CAWSVFRDRSINTIYF.

V usage is TRBV28 and J usage is TRBJ2-1, with 7 bases that match TRBD1. Germline V gives CDR1 MDHEN, CDR2 SYDVKM. The CDR3 is 13 amino acids. V shed 5 bases and J 7 bases; nucleotides not matched to a gene: 5. The DNA for the CDR3 is TGTGCCAGCAGTAGACCGGGACAGAATGAGCAGTTCTTC. Its translation is CASSRPGQNEQFF.

The chain employs TRBV11-3 and TRBJ2-7, with 11 bases matching TRBD1. V lost 5 bases to trimming and J lost 3 bases; unmatched junction nucleotides: 9. Germline CDR1 is SGHNT and CDR2 is YENEEA. The CDR3 has 16 amino acids. Here the CDR3 reads CASSPARDRGIYEQYF. The CDR3 DNA sequence: TGTGCCAGCAGCCCAGCCCGGGACAGGGGGATCTACGAGCAGTACTTC.

The chain employs TRBV9 and TRBJ2-7, with D possibly TRBD2 on 6 matching bases. The CDR3 extends over 14 amino acids. The V and J ends lost 2 bases and 4 bases respectively, with 13 bases between them. CDR1 is SGDLS and CDR2 is YYNGEE in the germline V gene. The CDR3 nucleotides are TGTGCCAGCAGCGTGGATCTAGCGACGTACGAGCAGTACTTC. Its translation is CASSVDLATYEQYF.

V is TRBV5-1 and J is TRBJ2-3; TRBD2 matches 14 bases. The CDR3 spans 16 residues. CDR1 and CDR2 (germline): SGHRS, YFSETQ. The V segment lost 4 bases and the J segment 3 bases; nucleotides outside the gene matches: 4. The CDR3 loop reads CASSRGTSGSTDTQYF. The CDR3 nucleotides are TGCGCCAGCAGCCGAGGGACTAGCGGGAGTACAGATACGCAGTATTTT.

This chain connects TRBV10-3 to TRBJ2-5, with TRBD2 matching over 9 bases. V dropped 11 bases and J dropped 5; count of bases not matched to a gene: 6. CDR1 is ENHRY and CDR2 is SYGVKD in the germline V gene. The CDR3 is 12 amino acids. Here the CDR3 reads CAAASGDETQYF. The DNA for the CDR3 is TGTGCCGCTGCTAGCGGGGACGAGACCCAGTACTTC.

The sample holds a few counts of this clone. The chain carries TRBV9 and TRBJ1-2; weak D call: TRBD1 (5 bases). The CDR3 consists of 13 residues. The V end lost 0 bases, the J end lost 7 bases, and 10 bases lay between the germline ends. Germline V gene sequence: CDR1 SGDLS, CDR2 YYNGEE. CDR3 protein: CASSVVGASGYTF. CDR3 DNA: TGTGCCAGCAGCGTAGTAGGGGCAAGTGGCTACACCTTC.

The rearrangement links TRBV5-4 to TRBJ2-5, with D perhaps TRBD1 (6 bases). The CDR3 has 15 amino acids. V shed 5 bases and J shed 4 bases, with 18 bases lying between them. Germline V CDR1 and CDR2: SGHNT, YYREEE (reference sequence). Here the CDR3 reads CASSSSLGGPETQYF. The CDR3 region has the DNA TGTGCCAGCAGTTCCTCCCTTGGGGGCCCAGAGACCCAGTACTTC.

V and J are TRBV19 and TRBJ1-5; the match to TRBD1 covers 9 bases. CDR1 LNHDA and CDR2 SQIVND come from the germline V gene (reference sequence). The junction had 10 bases not matched to a gene; V was cut back by 5 bases and J by 5 bases. The CDR3 length is 16 residues. CDR3 sequence: CASSLRDRVRDQPQHF. The CDR3 region has the DNA TGTGCCAGTAGTCTCCGGGACAGGGTTAGGGATCAGCCCCAGCATTTT.

The chain uses TRBV11-2 and TRBJ2-7, with D tentatively TRBD1 (5 bases). Trimming shortened V by 7 bases and J by 7 bases, and 17 bases separated the two germline ends. The CDR3 spans 13 residues. Germline values: CDR1 SGHAT, CDR2 FQNNGV. CDR3: CASTISGAREQYF. The DNA for the CDR3 is TGTGCCAGCACCATTAGTGGGGCACGGGAGCAGTACTTC.

The chain couples TRBV29-1 to TRBJ2-3; D possibly corresponds to TRBD2 (6 bases). V lost 6 bases and J lost 2, with 6 bases in between. Germline CDR1 and CDR2: SQVTM and ANQGSEA. The CDR3 extends over 11 amino acids. The CDR3 reads CSVRDTDTQYF. The CDR3 bases are TGCAGCGTGCGGGACACAGATACGCAGTATTTT.

The rearrangement joins TRBV5-4 to TRBJ2-2, with a tentative D call TRBD1 (5 bases). Per the germline V gene, CDR1 is SGHNT and CDR2 is YYREEE (reference sequence). Trimming removed 2 bases from V and 1 base from J, with 9 bases in between. This CDR3 has 15 amino acids. The CDR3 DNA is TGTGCCAGCAGCTTTGGGGCTTTGAACACCGGGGAGCTGTTTTTT. It yields the protein CASSFGALNTGELFF.

The chain carries TRBV7-2 and TRBJ1-2; D possibly corresponds to TRBD1 (6 bases). Trimming took off 5 bases at V and 5 bases at J, with 24 bases between the two ends. The CDR3 sequence is 17 residues long. The germline V gene has CDR1 SGHTA and CDR2 FQGNSA. The CDR3 loop is CASSAVGGRVIGYGYTF. The DNA for the CDR3 is TGTGCCAGCAGCGCCGTGGGGGGGCGAGTTATTGGGTATGGCTACACCTTC.

The chain couples TRBV6-5 to TRBJ2-1, with 13 bases that match TRBD2. Germline-derived CDR1 and CDR2 are MNHEY and SVGAGI. After removal of 5 bases from V and 8 bases from J, the junction contained 6 bases not matched to a gene. This CDR3 has 15 residues. The CDR3 DNA follows: TGTGCCAGCAGTCAGGGACTAGCGGGATTCGATGAGCAGTTCTTC. Translation gives CASSQGLAGFDEQFF.

This clone was counted only a few times. This chain connects TRBV7-2 to TRBJ1-5; unclear D gene. Germline-derived CDR1 and CDR2 are SGHTA and FQGNSA. Trimming stripped 3 bases from V and 4 bases from J, with 10 bases between. The CDR3 runs 14 residues. CDR3 sequence (DNA): TGTGCCAGCAGCTTGTCGGGTCTTAATCAGCCCCAGCATTTT. It yields the protein CASSLSGLNQPQHF.

The chain carries TRBV11-1 and TRBJ1-1; 7 bases are shared with TRBD1. Per the germline V gene, CDR1 is SGHAT and CDR2 is FQDESV (reference sequence). V was pared by 5 bases and J by 8 bases, with 5 bases of the junction left unmatched. The CDR3 contains 12 residues. DNA for the CDR3: TGTGCCAGCAGCCCTCAGACAGGGGAAGCTTTCTTT. It translates to CASSPQTGEAFF.

The V and J genes are TRBV4-3 and TRBJ2-5; 7 nucleotides line up with TRBD2. V lost 3 bases to trimming and J lost 0 bases; unmatched junction nucleotides: 4. This CDR3 region has 15 residues. Germline V gives CDR1 LGHNA, CDR2 YSLEER. The CDR3 sequence is CASSQRTSDQETQYF. In nucleotides, the CDR3 is TGCGCCAGCAGCCAGCGCACTAGCGACCAAGAGACCCAGTACTTC.

The genes are TRBV11-2 and TRBJ2-7; 7 bases match TRBD1. The J segment lost 0 bases and the V segment lost 5 bases, leaving 7 bases of the junction unmatched. The CDR3 loop spans 15 amino acids. CDR1 and CDR2 from the germline V gene are SGHAT and FQNNGV. This CDR3 reads CASSPGTESSYEQYF. The CDR3 nucleotides are TGTGCCAGCAGCCCCGGGACAGAGAGCTCCTACGAGCAGTACTTC.

V usage is TRBV4-3 and J usage is TRBJ2-5; 10 bases line up with TRBD1. The V gene end was trimmed by 4 bases and the J gene end by 5 bases; junction bases not matched to a gene: 10. Germline CDR1 reads LGHNA; CDR2 reads YSLEER. There are 16 residues in the CDR3. The CDR3 DNA follows: TGCGCCAGCAGCCCCCATGAGACAGGGGGCGGGGAGACCCAGTACTTC. It specifies CASSPHETGGGETQYF.

The J gene is TRBJ1-5, the V gene TRBV28, with D hard to call. Trimming removed 2 bases from V and 0 bases from J, with 8 bases in between. CDR3 length equals 15 residues. Germline assignment: CDR1 MDHEN and CDR2 SYDVKM. The CDR3, as DNA: TGTGCCAGCAGTTTAGATGACTATAGCAATCAGCCCCAGCATTTT. It specifies CASSLDDYSNQPQHF. The full variable domain, its missing parts supplied by reference TRBV28 and TRBJ1-5, is DVKVTQSSRYLVKRTGEKVFLECVQDMDHENMFWYRQDPGLGLRLIYFSYDVKMKEKGDIPEGYSVSREKKERFSLILESASTNQTSMYLCASSLDDYSNQPQHFGDGTRLSIL.

The CDR3 region is CASSLTGQGNEQYF. The DNA of the CDR3 is TGTGCCAGCAGCCTTACGGGACAGGGGAACGAGCAGTACTTC. The J gene is TRBJ2-7, the V gene TRBV7-2, with TRBD1 matching 10 bases. The length of the CDR3 is 14 residues. With V trimmed by 5 bases and J by 5 bases, 6 bases remained unmatched. The germline CDR1 and CDR2 sequences are SGHTA and FQGNSA.